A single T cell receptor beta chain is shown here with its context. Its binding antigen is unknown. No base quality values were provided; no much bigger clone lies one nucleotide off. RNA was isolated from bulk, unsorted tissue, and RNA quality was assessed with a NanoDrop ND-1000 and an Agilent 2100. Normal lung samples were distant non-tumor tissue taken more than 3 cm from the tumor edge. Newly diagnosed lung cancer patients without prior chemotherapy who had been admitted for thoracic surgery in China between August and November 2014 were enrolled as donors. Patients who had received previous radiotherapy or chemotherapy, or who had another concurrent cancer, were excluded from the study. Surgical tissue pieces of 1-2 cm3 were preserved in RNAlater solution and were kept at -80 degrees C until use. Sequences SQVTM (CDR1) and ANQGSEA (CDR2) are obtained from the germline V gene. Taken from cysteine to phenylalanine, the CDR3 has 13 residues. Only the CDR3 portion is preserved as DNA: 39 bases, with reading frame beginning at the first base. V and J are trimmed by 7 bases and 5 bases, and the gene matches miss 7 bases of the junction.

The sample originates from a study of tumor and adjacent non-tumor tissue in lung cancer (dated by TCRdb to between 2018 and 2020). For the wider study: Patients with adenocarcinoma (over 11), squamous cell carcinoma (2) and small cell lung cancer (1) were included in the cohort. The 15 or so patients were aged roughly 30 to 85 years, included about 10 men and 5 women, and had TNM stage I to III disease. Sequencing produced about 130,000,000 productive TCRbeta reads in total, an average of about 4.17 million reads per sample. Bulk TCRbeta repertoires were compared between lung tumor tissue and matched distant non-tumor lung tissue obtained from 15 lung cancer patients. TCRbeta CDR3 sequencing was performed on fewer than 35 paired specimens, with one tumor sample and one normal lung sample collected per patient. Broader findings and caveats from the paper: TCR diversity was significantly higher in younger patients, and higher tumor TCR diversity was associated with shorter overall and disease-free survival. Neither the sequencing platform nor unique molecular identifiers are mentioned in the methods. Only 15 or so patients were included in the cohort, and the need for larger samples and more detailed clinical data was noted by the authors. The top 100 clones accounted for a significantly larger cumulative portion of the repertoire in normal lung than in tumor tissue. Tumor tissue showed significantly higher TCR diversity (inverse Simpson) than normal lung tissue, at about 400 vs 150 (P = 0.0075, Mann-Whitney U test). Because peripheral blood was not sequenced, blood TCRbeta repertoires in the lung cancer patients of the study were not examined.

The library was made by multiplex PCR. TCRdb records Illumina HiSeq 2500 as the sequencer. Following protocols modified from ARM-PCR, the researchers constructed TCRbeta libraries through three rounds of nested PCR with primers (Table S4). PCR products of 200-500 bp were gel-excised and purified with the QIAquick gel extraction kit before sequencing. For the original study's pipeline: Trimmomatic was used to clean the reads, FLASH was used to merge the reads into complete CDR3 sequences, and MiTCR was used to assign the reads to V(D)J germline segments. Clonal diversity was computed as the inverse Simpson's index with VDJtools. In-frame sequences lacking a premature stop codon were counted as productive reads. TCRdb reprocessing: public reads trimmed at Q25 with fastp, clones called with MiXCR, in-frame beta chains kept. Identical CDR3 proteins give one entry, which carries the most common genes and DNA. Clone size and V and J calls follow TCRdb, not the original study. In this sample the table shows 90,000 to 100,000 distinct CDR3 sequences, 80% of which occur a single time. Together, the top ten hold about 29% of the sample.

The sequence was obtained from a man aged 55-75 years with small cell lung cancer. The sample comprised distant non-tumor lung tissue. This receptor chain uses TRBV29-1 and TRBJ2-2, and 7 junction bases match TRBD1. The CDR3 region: CSGKGALTGELFF. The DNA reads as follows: TGCAGCGGAAAGGGGGCACTTACCGGGGAGCTGTTTTTT.